This TCR beta chain emerged from a study of blood T cell repertoires in COVID-19. In the study overall: Donors in the United States, Italy and Spain gave samples during acute or convalescent COVID-19.

Germline lookup yields CDR1 MDHEN and CDR2 SYDVKM. The CDR3 contains 14 residues. The trim removed 5 bases at V and 1 base at J, leaving 2 bases unmatched. The protocol was immunoSEQ multiplex PCR, while the TCRdb copy is restricted to in-frame clones and leaves out a portion. Here the sample spans hundreds of thousands of clones, around nine tenths being singletons. What was sequenced was peripheral blood. The V gene is TRBV28, the J gene TRBJ2-3; 8 bases map to TRBD1. The TCR sequence derives from a woman in her seventies with COVID-19, enrolled during active disease. The CDR3 DNA reads as TGTGCCAGCAGTGAGGGACAGGGCACAGATACGCAGTATTTT. It translates to CASSEGQGTDTQYF.